This TCR beta chain was recorded in a study of T cell responses to AZD1222 COVID-19 vaccine. Study-wide results and caveats: At baseline, just a handful of AZD1222 recipients tested seropositive.

V was clipped by 2 bases and J by 4 bases, with 13 bases between them. In germline, CDR1 is SGHRS, CDR2 YFSETQ. There are 14 residues in the CDR3. With respect to this clone: Its antigen is unidentified.

Libraries were prepared by immunoSEQ multiplex PCR; TCRdb keeps only in-frame clonotypes and omits some of them. The sample lists around 140,000 clones, around 92% occurring once. This sequence was found in an adult who received the AZD1222 COVID-19 vaccine. The genes are TRBV5-1 and TRBJ2-7; no clear D. The sample here was peripheral blood, taken 28 days after the second AZD1222 dose. The CDR3: CASSFEYPPYEQYF. CDR3 nucleotides: TGCGCCAGCAGCTTCGAGTATCCACCGTACGAGCAGTACTTC.